This T cell receptor beta chain was documented in a study of cytomegalovirus exposure and HLA in healthy donors. General study points: 164 TCR beta chains were listed as cytomegalovirus-associated.

The PCR ran on 60 Vbeta and 13 Jbeta primers. The data were produced by immunoSEQ multiplex PCR, yet TCRdb's version contains in-frame clones alone and is incomplete. The repertoire holds about 180,000 clones, around 80% seen once, with roughly 1.5% in the top ten. As for this clone: What it recognizes is unknown.

The length of the CDR3 is 20 residues. The TCR comes from a man younger than 30 in good health and CMV-seronegative. The chain has TRBV21-1 and TRBJ2-7; TRBD1 reflects the table's D call only, with no check against the DNA. TRBV21-1 is marked as a pseudogene. The sample taken for sequencing was PBMCs. The CDR3 DNA sequence: TGTGCCAGCAGCAACTCCAAGAGGGACATGATCGATCGGGACGGTTACGAGCAGTACTTC. Protein product: CASSNSKRDMIDRDGYEQYF.